The entry below describes one T cell receptor (beta chain). The sample belongs to a study of blood T cell repertoires in COVID-19. Study details: COVID-19 samples collected from the United States, Italy and Spain covered acute and convalescent phases.

Trimming shortened V by 4 bases and J by 9 bases, and 16 bases separated the two germline ends. CDR3 length equals 15 residues. The germline gives CDR1 LGHDT, CDR2 YNNKEL (reference sequence). The repertoire was sequenced with immunoSEQ multiplex PCR; TCRdb's copy has only in-frame clones and lacks some. The data show 90,000 to 110,000 clones, roughly 85% seen once. The sequence came from a woman aged 60-75 years with acute or convalescent COVID-19. The V and J genes are TRBV3-1 (or the pseudogene TRBV3-2) and TRBJ1-6; perhaps TRBD1 as D (5 bases). Material: peripheral blood. DNA of the CDR3: TGTGCCAGCAGCCCCCGCCGCGGGGGAGGTTCACCCCTCCACTTT. It yields the protein CASSPRRGGGSPLHF.